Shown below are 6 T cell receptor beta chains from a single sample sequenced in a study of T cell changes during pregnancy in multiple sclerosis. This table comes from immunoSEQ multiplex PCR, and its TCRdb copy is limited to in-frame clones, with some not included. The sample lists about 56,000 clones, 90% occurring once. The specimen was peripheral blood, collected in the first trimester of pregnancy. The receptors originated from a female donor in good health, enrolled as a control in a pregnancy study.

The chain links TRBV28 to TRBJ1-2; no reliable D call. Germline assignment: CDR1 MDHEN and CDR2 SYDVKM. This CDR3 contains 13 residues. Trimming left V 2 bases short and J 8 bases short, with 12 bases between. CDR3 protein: CASSLIQAGGYTF. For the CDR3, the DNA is TGTGCCAGCAGTTTAATCCAGGCGGGGGGCTACACCTTC.

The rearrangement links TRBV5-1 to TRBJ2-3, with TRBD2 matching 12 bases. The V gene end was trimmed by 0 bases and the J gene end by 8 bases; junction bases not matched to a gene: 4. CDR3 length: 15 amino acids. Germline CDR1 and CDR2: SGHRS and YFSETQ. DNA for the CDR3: TGCGCCAGCAGCTTGGGGCTAGCGGGGGGGCCTACGCAGTATTTT. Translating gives CASSLGLAGGPTQYF.

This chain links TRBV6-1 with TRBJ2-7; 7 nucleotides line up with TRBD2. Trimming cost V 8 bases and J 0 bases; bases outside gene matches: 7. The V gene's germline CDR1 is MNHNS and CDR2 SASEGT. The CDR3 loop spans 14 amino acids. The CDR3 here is CASEVAGRSYEQYF. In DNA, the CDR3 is TGTGCCAGCGAGGTAGCGGGTCGCTCCTACGAGCAGTACTTC.

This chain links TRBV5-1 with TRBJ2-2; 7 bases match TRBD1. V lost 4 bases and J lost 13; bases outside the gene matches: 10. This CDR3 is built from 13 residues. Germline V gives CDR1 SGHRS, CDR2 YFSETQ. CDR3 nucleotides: TGCGCCAGCAGCCCTGACAGGGTGGGATGGCTGTTTTTT. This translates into CASSPDRVGWLFF.

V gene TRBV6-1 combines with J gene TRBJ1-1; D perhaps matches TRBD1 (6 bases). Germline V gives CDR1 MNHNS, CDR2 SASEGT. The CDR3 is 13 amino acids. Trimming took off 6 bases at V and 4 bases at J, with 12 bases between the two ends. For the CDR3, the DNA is TGTGCCAGCAGACTGACAGGTGCCACTGAAGCTTTCTTT. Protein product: CASRLTGATEAFF.

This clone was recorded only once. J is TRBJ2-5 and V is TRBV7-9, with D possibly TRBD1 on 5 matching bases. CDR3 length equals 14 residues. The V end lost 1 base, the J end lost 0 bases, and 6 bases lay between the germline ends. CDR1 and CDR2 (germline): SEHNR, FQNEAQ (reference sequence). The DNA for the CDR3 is TGTGCCAGCAGCTTAGGCAGGGACCAAGAGACCCAGTACTTC. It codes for CASSLGRDQETQYF.